The entry below describes one T cell receptor (beta chain). What it binds is unknown. The data were obtained in a study of ipilimumab plus nivolumab after autologous stem cell transplantation. Overall study: A median of 8 nivolumab and about 5 ipilimumab doses were given. Myeloma cases were transplant-naive high-risk or relapsed within 3 years post first autologous transplant. Study-wide findings and caveats: Per the authors, repertoire, Treg and microbiota data justify further study.

Ipilimumab, 1 mg/kg, started 14 to 28 days after autologous transplant. The table came from immunoSEQ multiplex PCR; TCRdb's copy has only in-frame clones and leaves some out. The data hold 1,500 or so clones, with around 81% observed a single time. The CDR3 covers 16 residues. J is TRBJ2-4 and V is TRBV21-1. TRBV21-1 constitutes a pseudogene. Material: PBMCs, obtained in a trial of ipilimumab plus nivolumab as post-transplant consolidation. This clonotype was obtained from a female donor with multiple myeloma. The CDR3 reads CASSNGDGLAKNIQYF. The CDR3 DNA is TGTGCCAGCAGCAACGGGGACGGCTTAGCCAAAAACATTCAGTACTTC.